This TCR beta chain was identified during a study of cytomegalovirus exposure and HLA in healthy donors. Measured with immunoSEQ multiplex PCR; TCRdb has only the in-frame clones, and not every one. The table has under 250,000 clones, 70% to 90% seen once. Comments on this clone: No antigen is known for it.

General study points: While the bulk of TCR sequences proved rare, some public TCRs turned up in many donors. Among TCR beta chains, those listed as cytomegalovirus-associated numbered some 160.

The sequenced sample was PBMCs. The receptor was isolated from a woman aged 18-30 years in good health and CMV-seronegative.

CDR3 coding DNA: TGTGCCAGCAGCCCAGGAGGCGACACTGAAGCTTTCTTT. The encoded protein is CASSPGGDTEAFF. The V call is TRBV5-6, the J call TRBJ1-1, with D hard to call. This CDR3 spans 13 amino acids. Trimming cost V 4 bases and J 3 bases, with 10 bases left between them. Germline loops: CDR1 SGHDT, CDR2 YYEEEE.